These 32 T cell receptor beta chains were all obtained from the same sample, sequenced in a study of blood T cells in healthy people across ages. A sample-barcoded 5' primer and a J-beta primer mix were used in a second PCR of about 7 to 11 cycles. MiXCR, applied by TCRdb to the 5' RACE reads, yields one record per CDR3 protein. In the table there are approximately 800,000 distinct CDR3 sequences, about three fifths of which are singletons. Specimen: blood. These receptors were obtained from a man between 25 and 39 years old in good health.

The J gene is TRBJ1-2, the V gene TRBV21-1; TRBD1 reflects the table's D call only, with no check against the DNA. TRBV21-1 represents a pseudogene. This CDR3 comprises 15 residues. The CDR3 bases are TGTGCCAGCAGCAAGGGCAGGGACAGGCGCTATGGCTACACCTTC. Amino acids: CASSKGRDRRYGYTF.

V and J are TRBV6-1 and TRBJ1-2, with 10 bases that match TRBD1. The CDR3 is 16 residues long. V was clipped by 6 bases and J by 3 bases; unmatched bases: 10. Germline CDR1 MNHNS, CDR2 SASEGT. DNA for the CDR3: TGTGCCAGCAGAGAGACAGGGGGCATCATGGACTATGGCTACACCTTC. This sequence encodes CASRETGGIMDYGYTF.

This clonotype occurred once. J is TRBJ2-4 and V is TRBV7-8, with D tentatively TRBD1 (5 bases). V was clipped by 3 bases and J by 3 bases, with 15 bases between them. The CDR3 consists of 16 residues. From germline, CDR1 is SGHVS and CDR2 FQNEAQ. CDR3 protein: CASSLDPTVGKNIQYF. For the CDR3, the DNA is TGTGCCAGCAGCTTGGACCCGACAGTGGGCAAAAACATTCAGTACTTC.

This clonotype was observed a few times. The chain couples TRBV29-1 to TRBJ2-5, with 7 nucleotides matching TRBD1. The germline gives CDR1 SQVTM, CDR2 ANQGSEA. The CDR3 contains 15 residues. The V segment lost 2 bases and the J segment 7 bases; nucleotides outside the gene matches: 13. CDR3 coding DNA: TGCAGCGTTGAACGCGAAAGGGACAGCCTGGTGACCCAGTACTTC. This translates into CSVERERDSLVTQYF.

The V call is TRBV28, the J call TRBJ2-7; D gene ambiguous. The germline V gene has CDR1 MDHEN and CDR2 SYDVKM. There are 12 residues in the CDR3. V was trimmed by 6 bases and J by 3 bases, leaving 9 bases between them. The CDR3 sequence is CASRGIFYEQYF. The CDR3 coding sequence is TGTGCCAGCAGGGGGATCTTCTACGAGCAGTACTTC.

The chain is built from TRBV13 and TRBJ2-1; 8 bases are shared with TRBD1. This CDR3 has 16 amino acids. In germline, CDR1 is PRHDT, CDR2 FYEKMQ (reference sequence). V was clipped by 5 bases and J by 7 bases; unmatched bases: 13. The CDR3 reads CASSPTGQGSGNEQFF. CDR3 coding DNA: TGTGCCAGCAGCCCCACCGGACAGGGCTCCGGGAATGAGCAGTTCTTC. Complete variable domain (other parts from reference TRBV13 and TRBJ2-1): AAGVIQSPRHLIKEKRETATLKCYPIPRHDTVYWYQQGPGQDPQFLISFYEKMQSDKGSIPDRFSAQQFSDYHSELNMSSLELGDSALYFCASSPTGQGSGNEQFFGPGTRLTVL.

Only a few counts were recorded for this clonotype. The chain uses TRBV29-1 and TRBJ2-5; tentatively, D is TRBD1 or TRBD2 (5 bases each). From germline, CDR1 is SQVTM and CDR2 ANQGSEA. Trimming removed 2 bases from V and 5 bases from J, with 9 bases in between. The CDR3 has 12 amino acids. CDR3 sequence: CSVEWGTETQYF. The CDR3, as DNA: TGCAGCGTTGAATGGGGGACGGAGACCCAGTACTTC.

This clonotype occurred many times. Written as DNA, the CDR3 is TGTGCCAGCTTAGGGGTTAATGAGCAGTTCTTC. Protein product: CASLGVNEQFF. The rearrangement links TRBV25-1 to TRBJ2-1; weak D call: TRBD1 (5 bases). Trimming took off 8 bases at V and 7 bases at J, with 9 bases between the two ends. The CDR3 is made up of 11 amino acids. Germline V gene sequence: CDR1 MGHDK, CDR2 SYGVNS.

This chain connects TRBV29-1 to TRBJ1-4; D is ambiguous. The germline CDR1 and CDR2 sequences are SQVTM and ANQGSEA. The CDR3 contains 10 residues. Trimming took off 7 bases at V and 6 bases at J, with 6 bases between the two ends. CDR3 in amino acids: CSAIDEKLFF. CDR3 bases: TGCAGCGCCATCGATGAAAAACTGTTTTTT.

CDR3 coding DNA: TGCAGCGTTGAATTAGGGTTCGGGACCCAGTACTTC. Its translation is CSVELGFGTQYF. The chain joins TRBV29-1 to TRBJ2-5; D unresolved. The CDR3 extends over 12 amino acids. The germline V and J ends were trimmed by 2 bases and 7 bases, with 11 bases remaining between them. Per germline, CDR1 SQVTM and CDR2 ANQGSEA.

The rearrangement links TRBV27 to TRBJ2-7; a possible D gene is TRBD1 (6 bases). The length of the CDR3 is 13 residues. Germline V lookup: CDR1 MNHEY, CDR2 SMNVEV (reference sequence). The V end lost 6 bases, the J end lost 5 bases, and 14 bases lay between the germline ends. The CDR3 is CASRAGAGDEQYF. The CDR3 region has the DNA TGTGCCAGCAGGGCCGGGGCAGGGGACGAGCAGTACTTC.

This rearrangement joins TRBV14 to TRBJ1-2, with D possibly being TRBD1 (6 bases). V lost 0 bases, J lost 3 bases, and 14 bases lay in between. This CDR3 spans 16 amino acids. From germline, CDR1 is SGHDN and CDR2 FVKESK. The CDR3 region is CASSQDLWGADYGYTF. Written as DNA, the CDR3 is TGTGCCAGCAGCCAAGATCTATGGGGGGCTGACTATGGCTACACCTTC.

The chain has TRBV14 and TRBJ2-7, with D possibly TRBD1 on 5 matching bases. Germline V CDR1 and CDR2: SGHDN, FVKESK. The V end was cut by 1 base, the J end by 2 bases, with 9 bases between. The CDR3 spans 14 residues. This CDR3 reads CASSQGQRAYEQYF. For the CDR3, the DNA is TGTGCCAGCAGCCAAGGACAGCGAGCCTACGAGCAGTACTTC.

The J gene is TRBJ1-2, the V gene TRBV29-1; D ambiguous. V was trimmed by 4 bases and J by 1 base, leaving 13 bases between them. The CDR3 runs 14 residues. CDR1 and CDR2 (germline): SQVTM, ANQGSEA. CDR3 loop: CSVGRWELNYGYTF. The CDR3 bases are TGCAGCGTTGGTAGATGGGAACTTAACTATGGCTACACCTTC.

The chain recombines TRBV6-1 with TRBJ2-1, with D possibly being TRBD2 (5 bases). Trimming shortened V by 11 bases and J by 6 bases, and 17 bases separated the two germline ends. Germline CDR1 is MNHNS and CDR2 is SASEGT. This CDR3 region has 13 residues. The CDR3 spells CAGRTFMANEQFF. CDR3 nucleotides: TGTGCCGGAAGGACTTTCATGGCCAATGAGCAGTTCTTC.

A note on this clonotype: A junction boundary mismatches the germline segment, possibly from a read error. The chain combines TRBV7-2 with TRBJ1-2; TRBD1 might be the D (6 bases). The CDR3 length is 15 residues. Germline CDR1 is SGHTA and CDR2 is FQGNSA. CDR3 residues: CANSSPPGGLYGYTF. DNA of the CDR3: TGTGCCAACAGCTCCCCTCCGGGGGGGCTTTATGGCTACACCTTC.

This chain links TRBV6-5 with TRBJ2-7, with a tentative D call TRBD2 (6 bases). The end of the DNA is better explained by TRBJ2-5, so the J call may be wrong. This CDR3 region has 19 residues. Germline V gene sequence: CDR1 MNHEY, CDR2 SVGAGI. DNA for the CDR3: TGTGCCAGCAGTTACTCGTCCTCCGGTACACTAGCTGGATCAGAGACCCAGTACTTC. It translates to CASSYSSSGTLAGSETQYF.

This sequence joins TRBV25-1 and TRBJ2-4; D unresolved. The CDR3 runs to 14 residues. The V end was cut by 3 bases, the J end by 6 bases, with 12 bases between. Germline assignment: CDR1 MGHDK and CDR2 SYGVNS. CDR3 loop: CASSDSKGGNIQYF. The DNA of the CDR3 is TGTGCCAGCAGTGACTCTAAAGGCGGAAACATTCAGTACTTC.

The J gene is TRBJ2-1, the V gene TRBV11-2; 9 nucleotides agree with TRBD2. This CDR3 comprises 14 residues. With V trimmed by 0 bases and J by 9 bases, 3 bases remained unmatched. CDR1 SGHAT and CDR2 FQNNGV come from the germline V gene. CDR3 sequence (DNA): TGTGCCAGCAGCTTAGATCTAGCGGGATTTGAGCAGTTCTTC. Protein product: CASSLDLAGFEQFF.

This clonotype was picked up one time. The genes are TRBV2 and TRBJ1-2; a possible D gene is TRBD1 (6 bases). Between the trimmed V and J ends, which lost 6 bases and 8 bases, there was a span of 16 bases. Germline V gene sequence: CDR1 SNHLY, CDR2 FYNNEI. The CDR3 contains 13 residues. In DNA form, the CDR3 reads TGTGCCAGCAGGGACGACAGGCCGAGGGGCTACACCTTC. Protein product: CASRDDRPRGYTF.

This clonotype was picked up a small number of times. The chain recombines TRBV6-1 with TRBJ2-1; D gene ambiguous. The V and J ends lost 3 bases and 8 bases respectively, with 23 bases between them. Looked up from germline, CDR1 is MNHNS and CDR2 is SASEGT. There are 17 residues in the CDR3. DNA of the CDR3: TGTGCCAGCAGTGAGGGGATTGGATCGGCCTTAGGAGATGAGCAGTTCTTC. Translation gives CASSEGIGSALGDEQFF.

The chain employs TRBV2 and TRBJ2-3; D perhaps matches TRBD2 (6 bases). In germline, CDR1 is SNHLY, CDR2 FYNNEI. The V end lost 10 bases, the J end lost 0 bases, and 14 bases lay between the germline ends. The CDR3 length is 14 residues. The CDR3, as DNA: TGTGCCACTCCCGGGACTTCGAGCACAGATACGCAGTATTTT. Amino acids: CATPGTSSTDTQYF.

The J gene is TRBJ2-5, the V gene TRBV6-6; 11 bases map to TRBD1. Germline V gene lookup returns CDR1 MNHNY and CDR2 SVGAGI (reference sequence). The length of the CDR3 is 15 residues. Germline trimming cut 4 bases from V and 5 bases from J; bases unmatched to any gene: 6. The CDR3 reads CASSSRTGGRETQYF. Written as DNA, the CDR3 is TGTGCCAGCAGTTCACGGACAGGGGGCAGGGAGACCCAGTACTTC.

This clonotype has more than one count but fewer than ten. The chain joins TRBV7-2 to TRBJ2-7; D may be TRBD2 (5 bases). Trimming left V 2 bases short and J 3 bases short, with 11 bases between. Germline V lookup: CDR1 SGHTA, CDR2 FQGNSA. The CDR3 runs 14 residues. For the CDR3, the DNA is TGTGCCAGCAGCTTACTACGGGGTAACTACGAGCAGTACTTC. Translation gives CASSLLRGNYEQYF.

This clonotype has only a few counts. The chain joins TRBV28 to TRBJ2-7; 7 bases are a match to TRBD2. Judging by the DNA end, TRBJ2-5 fits better; the J call may be wrong. CDR3 length: 16 amino acids. The V gene's germline CDR1 is MDHEN and CDR2 SYDVKM. The CDR3 DNA reads as TGTGCCAGCAGTGTAAGGGGCGGGAGCGGAGAACAGACCCAGTACTTC. It encodes CASSVRGGSGEQTQYF.

The V and J genes are TRBV7-8 and TRBJ2-2, with D maybe TRBD2 (6 bases). Trimming cost V 6 bases and J 1 base, with 21 bases left between them. Germline lookup yields CDR1 SGHVS and CDR2 FQNEAQ. The CDR3 spans 18 residues. DNA of the CDR3: TGTGCCAGCAGGCAAACCGCGGGGCGGGGAAAGAACACCGGGGAGCTGTTTTTT. It codes for CASRQTAGRGKNTGELFF.

The gene calls are TRBV29-1 and TRBJ2-3, with D uncertain. Trimming cost V 7 bases and J 1 base, with 12 bases left between them. This CDR3 contains 13 residues. Germline V gives CDR1 SQVTM, CDR2 ANQGSEA. The CDR3 DNA reads as TGCAGCGCAACCCTTTTGGGCACAGATACGCAGTATTTT. Translating it yields CSATLLGTDTQYF.

The genes are TRBV6-5 and TRBJ2-7; 9 bases match TRBD2. The ends lost 0 bases at V and 3 bases at J; junction bases unmatched: 3. Germline V gene lookup returns CDR1 MNHEY and CDR2 SVGAGI. The CDR3 extends over 15 amino acids. In DNA form, the CDR3 reads TGTGCCAGCAGTTACTCCCTAGCGGGGAACTACGAGCAGTACTTC. This translates into CASSYSLAGNYEQYF.

The rearrangement uses TRBV20-1 and TRBJ2-7; the D gene is possibly TRBD2 (5 bases). Germline V gene sequence: CDR1 DFQATT, CDR2 SNEGSKA (reference sequence). Between the trimmed V and J ends, which lost 6 bases and 0 bases, there was a span of 15 bases. The CDR3 is 14 residues long. The CDR3 coding sequence is TGCAGTGCCAGACCAGCGGAAAACTCCTACGAGCAGTACTTC. Its protein product is CSARPAENSYEQYF.

The V and J genes are TRBV5-1 and TRBJ2-7; D is possibly TRBD2 (6 bases). Germline V gene lookup returns CDR1 SGHRS and CDR2 YFSETQ. The CDR3 is 17 amino acids. The V gene lost 4 bases and the J gene lost 3 bases, with 23 bases spanning the gap. CDR3 in amino acids: CASSVLEGGAANYEQYF. CDR3 DNA sequence: TGCGCCAGCAGCGTGCTAGAAGGAGGGGCGGCGAACTACGAGCAGTACTTC.

The chain combines TRBV20-1 with TRBJ2-1, with TRBD1 as a possible D gene (6 bases). This CDR3 has 14 residues. CDR1 and CDR2 (germline): DFQATT, SNEGSKA (reference sequence). V was pared by 6 bases and J by 6 bases, with 18 bases between. The DNA for the CDR3 is TGCAGTGCCCCCTCACCGACAGGCCCCAATGAGCAGTTCTTC. Protein product: CSAPSPTGPNEQFF.

J is TRBJ2-7 and V is TRBV4-3, with 15 nucleotides matching TRBD2. Germline V gene sequence: CDR1 LGHNA, CDR2 YSLEER. After removal of 1 base from V and 2 bases from J, the junction contained 6 bases not matched to a gene. The CDR3 is 18 residues long. CDR3 bases: TGCGCCAGCAGCCAAGGGACTAGCGGGAGGGCCGGTACCTACGAGCAGTACTTC. Protein sequence: CASSQGTSGRAGTYEQYF.